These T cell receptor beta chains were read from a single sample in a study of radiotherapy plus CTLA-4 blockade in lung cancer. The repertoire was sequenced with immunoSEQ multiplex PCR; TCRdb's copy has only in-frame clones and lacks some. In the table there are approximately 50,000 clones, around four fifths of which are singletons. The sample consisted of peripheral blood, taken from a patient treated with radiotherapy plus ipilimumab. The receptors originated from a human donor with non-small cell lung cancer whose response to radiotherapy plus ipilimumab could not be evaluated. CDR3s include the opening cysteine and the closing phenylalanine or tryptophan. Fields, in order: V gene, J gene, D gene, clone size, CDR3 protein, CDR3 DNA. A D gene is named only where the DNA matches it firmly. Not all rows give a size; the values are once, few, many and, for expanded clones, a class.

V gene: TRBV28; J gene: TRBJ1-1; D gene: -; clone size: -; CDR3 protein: CASSHVRVGDWIGTEAFF; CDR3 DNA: TGTGCCAGCAGTCACGTGAGGGTAGGAGACTGGATAGGCACTGAAGCTTTCTTT
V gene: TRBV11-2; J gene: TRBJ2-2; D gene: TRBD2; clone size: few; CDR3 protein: CASSLTGTSGSLGELFF; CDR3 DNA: TGTGCCAGCAGCTTAACGGGGACTAGCGGGAGTCTGGGGGAGCTGTTTTTT
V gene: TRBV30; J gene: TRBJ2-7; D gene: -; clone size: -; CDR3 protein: CAWSGGTPSYEQYF; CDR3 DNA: TGTGCCTGGAGTGGTGGGACTCCTTCCTACGAGCAGTACTTC
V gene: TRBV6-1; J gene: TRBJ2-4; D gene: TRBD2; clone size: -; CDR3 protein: CASSLSGLAKNIQYF; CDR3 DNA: TGTGCCAGCAGTCTTAGCGGGCTAGCCAAAAACATTCAGTACTTC
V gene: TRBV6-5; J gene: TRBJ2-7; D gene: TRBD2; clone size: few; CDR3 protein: CASRTSGTYEQYF; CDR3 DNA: TGTGCCAGCAGGACTAGCGGGACCTACGAGCAGTACTTC
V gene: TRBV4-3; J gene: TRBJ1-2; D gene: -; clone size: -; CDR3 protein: CASSQEGAANYGYTF; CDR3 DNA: TGCGCCAGCAGCCAAGAGGGAGCAGCTAACTATGGCTACACCTTC
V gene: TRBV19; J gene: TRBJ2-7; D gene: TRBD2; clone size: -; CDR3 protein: CASSNSGRHSYEQYF; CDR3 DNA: TGTGCCAGTAGTAACAGCGGGAGGCATTCCTACGAGCAGTACTTC
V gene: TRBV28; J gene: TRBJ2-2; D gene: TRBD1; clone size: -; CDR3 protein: CASSFPGQGDTGELFF; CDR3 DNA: TGTGCCAGCAGTTTCCCGGGACAGGGGGACACCGGGGAGCTGTTTTTT
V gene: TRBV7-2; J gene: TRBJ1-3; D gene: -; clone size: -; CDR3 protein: CASSYRSGGSSGNTIYF; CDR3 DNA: TGTGCCAGCAGCTACCGCTCCGGGGGGTCCTCTGGAAACACCATATATTTT
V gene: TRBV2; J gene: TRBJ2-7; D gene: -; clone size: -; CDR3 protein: CASSPEGRGSEQYF; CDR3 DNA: TGTGCCAGCAGCCCCGAAGGTAGGGGAAGTGAGCAGTACTTC
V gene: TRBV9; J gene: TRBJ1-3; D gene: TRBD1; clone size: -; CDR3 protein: CASSVTQGGGNTIYF; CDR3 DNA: TGTGCCAGCAGCGTTACACAGGGGGGAGGAAACACCATATATTTT
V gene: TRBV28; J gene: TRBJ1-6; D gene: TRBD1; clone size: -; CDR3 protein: CASNPRGGQAIGSPLHF; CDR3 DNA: TGTGCCAGCAACCCTCGAGGGGGCCAGGCTATCGGCTCACCCCTCCACTTT
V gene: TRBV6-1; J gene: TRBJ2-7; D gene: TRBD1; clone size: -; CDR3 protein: CASSDTGTGYEQYF; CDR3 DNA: TGTGCCAGCAGTGATACCGGGACAGGGTACGAGCAGTACTTC
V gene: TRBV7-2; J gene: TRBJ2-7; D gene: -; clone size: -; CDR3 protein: CASSLDQGPYEQYF; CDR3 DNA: TGTGCCAGCAGCTTAGACCAGGGCCCCTACGAGCAGTACTTC
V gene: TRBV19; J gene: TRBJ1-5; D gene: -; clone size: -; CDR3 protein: CASSPKDKGGSNQPQHF; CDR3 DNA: TGTGCCAGTAGTCCCAAAGACAAGGGAGGGAGCAATCAGCCCCAGCATTTT
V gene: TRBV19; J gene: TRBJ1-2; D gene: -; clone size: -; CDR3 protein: CASALGATNYGYTF; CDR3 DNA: TGTGCCAGCGCTCTAGGGGCTACTAACTATGGCTACACCTTC
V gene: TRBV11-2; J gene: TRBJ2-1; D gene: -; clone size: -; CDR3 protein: CASSLDRGVVNEQFF; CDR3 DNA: TGTGCCAGCAGCTTAGACAGGGGGGTTGTCAATGAGCAGTTCTTC
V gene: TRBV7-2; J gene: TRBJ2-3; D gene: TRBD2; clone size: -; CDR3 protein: CASSFYTSGGDTQYF; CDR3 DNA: TGTGCCAGCAGCTTTTATACTAGCGGGGGGGATACGCAGTATTTT
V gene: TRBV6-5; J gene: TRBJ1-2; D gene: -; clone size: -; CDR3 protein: CASSLLRGNGYTF; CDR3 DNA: TGTGCCAGCAGCCTTTTAAGGGGGAATGGCTACACCTTC
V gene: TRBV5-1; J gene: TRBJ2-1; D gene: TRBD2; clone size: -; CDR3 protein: CASSLVPSGGSYNEQFF; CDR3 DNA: TGCGCCAGCAGCTTGGTCCCTAGCGGGGGATCCTACAATGAGCAGTTCTTC
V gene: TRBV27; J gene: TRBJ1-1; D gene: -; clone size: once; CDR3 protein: CASSGFQGNTEAFF; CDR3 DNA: TGTGCCAGCAGTGGGTTCCAGGGGAACACTGAAGCTTTCTTT
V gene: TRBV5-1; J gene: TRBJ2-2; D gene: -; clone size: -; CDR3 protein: CASQDRGGNTGELFF; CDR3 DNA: TGCGCCAGTCAAGATCGCGGCGGTAACACCGGGGAGCTGTTTTTT
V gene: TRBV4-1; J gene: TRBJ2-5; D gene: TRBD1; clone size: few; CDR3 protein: CASSQKGIALQGAGETQYF; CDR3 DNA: TGCGCCAGCAGCCAGAAGGGGATTGCTCTACAGGGGGCTGGGGAGACCCAGTACTTC
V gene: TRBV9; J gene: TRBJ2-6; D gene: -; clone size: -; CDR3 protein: CASSTLGGASGANVLTF; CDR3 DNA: TGTGCCAGCAGCACTCTCGGTGGGGCCTCTGGGGCCAACGTCCTGACTTTC
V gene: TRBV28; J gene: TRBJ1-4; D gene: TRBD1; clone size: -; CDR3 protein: CASSPVRGRTEKLFF; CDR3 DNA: TGTGCCAGCAGTCCAGTCAGGGGGCGGACAGAAAAACTGTTTTTT
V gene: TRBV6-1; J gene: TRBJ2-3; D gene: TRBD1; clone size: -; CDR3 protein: CASSESLGTGGVYTQYF; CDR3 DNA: TGTGCCAGCAGTGAGTCACTCGGGACAGGGGGCGTTTATACGCAGTATTTT
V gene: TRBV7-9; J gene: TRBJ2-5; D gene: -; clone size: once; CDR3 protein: CASRSGDSQETQYF; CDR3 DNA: TGTGCCAGCCGATCGGGGGACAGCCAAGAGACCCAGTACTTC
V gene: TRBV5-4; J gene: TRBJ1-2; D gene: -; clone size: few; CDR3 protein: CASSLAGGDYLGGYTF; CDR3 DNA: TGTGCCAGCAGCTTGGCCGGTGGGGACTATTTGGGCGGCTACACCTTC
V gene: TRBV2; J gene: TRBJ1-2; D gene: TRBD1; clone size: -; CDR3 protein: CASSGQGYGYTF; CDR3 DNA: TGTGCCAGCAGTGGACAGGGATATGGCTACACCTTC
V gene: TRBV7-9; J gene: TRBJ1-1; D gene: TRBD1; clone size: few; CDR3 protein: CASSPGTGGANTEAFF; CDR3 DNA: TGTGCCAGCAGCCCGGGGACAGGGGGCGCGAACACTGAAGCTTTCTTT
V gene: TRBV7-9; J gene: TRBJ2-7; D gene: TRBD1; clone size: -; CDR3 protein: CASSFRQGDFYEQYF; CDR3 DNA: TGTGCCAGCAGCTTTAGGCAGGGGGATTTCTACGAGCAGTACTTC
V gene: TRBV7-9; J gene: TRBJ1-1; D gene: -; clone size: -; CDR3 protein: CASSQQGPNTEAFF; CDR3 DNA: TGTGCCAGCAGCCAACAGGGTCCGAACACTGAAGCTTTCTTT
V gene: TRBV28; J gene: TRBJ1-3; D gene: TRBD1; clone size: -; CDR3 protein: CASSLGRGDTIYF; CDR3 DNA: TGTGCCAGCAGTTTAGGCAGGGGGGACACCATATATTTT
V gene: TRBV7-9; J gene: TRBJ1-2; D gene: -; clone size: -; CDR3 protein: CASSYREGPYTF; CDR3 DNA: TGTGCCAGCAGCTACCGGGAAGGGCCTTACACCTTC
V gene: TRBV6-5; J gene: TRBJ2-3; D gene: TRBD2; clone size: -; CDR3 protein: CASSADSGNTDTQYF; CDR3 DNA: TGTGCCAGCAGTGCTGATAGCGGGAACACAGATACGCAGTATTTT
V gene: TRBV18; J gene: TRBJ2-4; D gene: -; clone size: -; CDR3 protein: CASSPRVVGRETIQYF; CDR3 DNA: TGTGCCAGCTCACCCCGGGTAGTAGGGCGGGAAACCATTCAGTACTTC
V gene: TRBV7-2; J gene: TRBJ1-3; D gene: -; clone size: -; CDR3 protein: CASSTQGSGNTIYF; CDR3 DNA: TGTGCCAGCAGCACACAGGGTAGTGGAAACACCATATATTTT
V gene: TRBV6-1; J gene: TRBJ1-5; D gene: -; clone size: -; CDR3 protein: CASSQVRGEGIQPQHF; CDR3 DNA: TGTGCCAGCAGTCAAGTCCGGGGGGAGGGTATACAGCCCCAGCATTTT
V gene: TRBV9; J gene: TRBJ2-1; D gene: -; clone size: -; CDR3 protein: CASSVEGQGGDEQFF; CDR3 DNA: TGTGCCAGCAGCGTAGAGGGCCAGGGGGGCGATGAGCAGTTCTTC
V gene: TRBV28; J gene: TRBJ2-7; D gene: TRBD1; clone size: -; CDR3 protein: CASILSQGTYEQYF; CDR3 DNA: TGTGCCAGCATTCTGTCACAGGGGACCTACGAGCAGTACTTC